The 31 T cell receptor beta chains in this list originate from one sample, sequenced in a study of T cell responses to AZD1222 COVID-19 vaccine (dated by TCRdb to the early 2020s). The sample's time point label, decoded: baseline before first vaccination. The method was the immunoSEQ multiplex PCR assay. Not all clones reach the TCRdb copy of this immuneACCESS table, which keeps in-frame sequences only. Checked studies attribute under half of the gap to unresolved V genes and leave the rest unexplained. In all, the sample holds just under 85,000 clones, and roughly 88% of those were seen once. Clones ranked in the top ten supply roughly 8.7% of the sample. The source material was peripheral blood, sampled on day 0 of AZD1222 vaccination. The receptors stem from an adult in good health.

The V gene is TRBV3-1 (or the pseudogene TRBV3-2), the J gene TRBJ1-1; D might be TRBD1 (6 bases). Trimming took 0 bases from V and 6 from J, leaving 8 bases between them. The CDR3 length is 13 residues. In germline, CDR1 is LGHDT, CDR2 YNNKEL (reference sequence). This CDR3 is CASSQDWGPEAFF. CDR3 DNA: TGTGCCAGCAGCCAAGATTGGGGGCCTGAAGCTTTCTTT.

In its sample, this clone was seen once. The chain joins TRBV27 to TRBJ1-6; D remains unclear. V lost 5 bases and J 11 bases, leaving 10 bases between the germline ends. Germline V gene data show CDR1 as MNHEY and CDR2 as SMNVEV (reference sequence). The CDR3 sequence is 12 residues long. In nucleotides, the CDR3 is TGTGCCAGCAGTCCCCTTCAAGCACCCCTCCACTTT. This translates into CASSPLQAPLHF.

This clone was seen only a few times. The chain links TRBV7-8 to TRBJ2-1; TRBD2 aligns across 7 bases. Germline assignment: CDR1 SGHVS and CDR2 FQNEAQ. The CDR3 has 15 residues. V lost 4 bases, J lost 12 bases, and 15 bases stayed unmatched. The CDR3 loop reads CASSSLAESSLGQFF. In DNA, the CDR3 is TGTGCCAGCAGCTCTCTAGCGGAATCCTCCTTAGGGCAGTTCTTC. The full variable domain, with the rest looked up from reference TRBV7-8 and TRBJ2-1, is GAGVSQSPRYKVAKRGQDVALRCDPISGHVSLFWYQQALGQGPEFLTYFQNEAQLDKSGLPSDRFFAERPEGSVSTLKIQRTQQEDSAVYLCASSSLAESSLGQFFGPGTRLTVL.

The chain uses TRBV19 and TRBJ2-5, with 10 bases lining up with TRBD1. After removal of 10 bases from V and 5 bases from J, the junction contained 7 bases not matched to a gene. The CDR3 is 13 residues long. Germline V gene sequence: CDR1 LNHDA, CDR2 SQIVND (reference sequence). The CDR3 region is CATDRGTGETQYF. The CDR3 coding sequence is TGTGCCACGGACAGGGGGACAGGGGAGACCCAGTACTTC.

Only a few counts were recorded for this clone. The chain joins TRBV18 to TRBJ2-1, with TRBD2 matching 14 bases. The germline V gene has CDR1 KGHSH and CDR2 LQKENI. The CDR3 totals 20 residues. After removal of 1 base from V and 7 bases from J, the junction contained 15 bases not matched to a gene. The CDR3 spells CASSPLPNTGTSGSWNEQFF. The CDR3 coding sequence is TGTGCCAGCTCACCACTCCCAAATACAGGGACTAGCGGGAGTTGGAATGAGCAGTTCTTC.

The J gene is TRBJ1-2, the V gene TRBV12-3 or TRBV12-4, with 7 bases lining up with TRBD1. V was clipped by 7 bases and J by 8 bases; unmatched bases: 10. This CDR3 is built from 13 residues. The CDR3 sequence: CASTTRDRGGYTF. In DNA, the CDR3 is TGTGCCAGCACTACACGGGACAGAGGGGGCTACACCTTC.

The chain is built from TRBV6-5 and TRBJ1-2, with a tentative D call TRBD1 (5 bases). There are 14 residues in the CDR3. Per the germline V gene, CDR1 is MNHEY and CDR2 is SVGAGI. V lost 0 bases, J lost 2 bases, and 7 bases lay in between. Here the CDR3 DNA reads TGTGCCAGCAGTTACTCCCAGGGCAACTATGGCTACACCTTC. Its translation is CASSYSQGNYGYTF.

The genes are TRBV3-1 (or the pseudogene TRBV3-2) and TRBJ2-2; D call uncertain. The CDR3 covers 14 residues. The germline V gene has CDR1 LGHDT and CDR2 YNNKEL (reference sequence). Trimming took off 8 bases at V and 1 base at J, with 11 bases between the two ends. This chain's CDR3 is CASGSWGNTGELFF. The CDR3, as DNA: TGTGCCAGCGGCTCCTGGGGGAACACCGGGGAGCTGTTTTTT.

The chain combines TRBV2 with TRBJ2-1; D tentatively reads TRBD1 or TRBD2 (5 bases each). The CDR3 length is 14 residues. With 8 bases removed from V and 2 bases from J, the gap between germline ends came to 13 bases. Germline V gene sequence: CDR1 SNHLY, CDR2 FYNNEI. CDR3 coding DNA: TGTGCCAGCCAACCCGGGACGACCTACAATGAGCAGTTCTTC. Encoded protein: CASQPGTTYNEQFF.

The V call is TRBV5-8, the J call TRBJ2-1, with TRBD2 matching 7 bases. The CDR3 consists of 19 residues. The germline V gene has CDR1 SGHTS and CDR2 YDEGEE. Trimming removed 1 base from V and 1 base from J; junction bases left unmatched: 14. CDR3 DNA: TGTGCCAGCAGCTTGTTTCGAGGTCCGCGGGAGTGGTCCTACAATGAGCAGTTCTTC. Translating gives CASSLFRGPREWSYNEQFF.

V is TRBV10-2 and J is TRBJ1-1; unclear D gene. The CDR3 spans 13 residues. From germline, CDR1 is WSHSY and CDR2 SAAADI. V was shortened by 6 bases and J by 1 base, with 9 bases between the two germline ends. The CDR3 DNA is TGCGCCAGCAGCCCCCTTCAGAACACTGAAGCTTTCTTT. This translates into CASSPLQNTEAFF.

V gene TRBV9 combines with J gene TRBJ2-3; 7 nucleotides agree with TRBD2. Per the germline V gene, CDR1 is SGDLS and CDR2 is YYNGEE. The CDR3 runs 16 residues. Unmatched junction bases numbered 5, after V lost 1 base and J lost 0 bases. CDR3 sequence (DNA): TGTGCCAGCAGCGTACGGGTAGCGGGTAGCACAGATACGCAGTATTTT. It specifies CASSVRVAGSTDTQYF.

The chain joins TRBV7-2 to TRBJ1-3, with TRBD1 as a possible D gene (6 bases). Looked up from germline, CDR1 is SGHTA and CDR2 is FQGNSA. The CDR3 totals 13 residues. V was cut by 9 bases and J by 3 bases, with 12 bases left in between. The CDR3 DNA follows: TGTGCCAGTCGGGGGGCAGGTGGAAACACCATATATTTT. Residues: CASRGAGGNTIYF.

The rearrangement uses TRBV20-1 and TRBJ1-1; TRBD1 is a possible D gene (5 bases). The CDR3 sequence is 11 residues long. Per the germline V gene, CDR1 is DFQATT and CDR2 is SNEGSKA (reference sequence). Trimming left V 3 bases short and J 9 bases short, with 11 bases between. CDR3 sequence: CSARWQGQAFF. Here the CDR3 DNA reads TGCAGTGCTAGGTGGCAGGGACAAGCTTTCTTT.

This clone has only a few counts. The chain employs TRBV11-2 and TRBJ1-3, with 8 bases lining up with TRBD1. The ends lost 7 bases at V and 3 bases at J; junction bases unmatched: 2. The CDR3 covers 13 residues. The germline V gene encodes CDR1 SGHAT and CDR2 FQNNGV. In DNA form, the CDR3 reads TGTGCCAGCAAGACAGGGGTTGGAAACACCATATATTTT. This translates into CASKTGVGNTIYF.

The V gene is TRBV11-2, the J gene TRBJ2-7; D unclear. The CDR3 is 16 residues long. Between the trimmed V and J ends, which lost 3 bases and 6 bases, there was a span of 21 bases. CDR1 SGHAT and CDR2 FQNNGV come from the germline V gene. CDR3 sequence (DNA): TGTGCCAGCAGCTTGACAATGACTTCTGTTCTCCGCGAGCAGTACTTC. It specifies CASSLTMTSVLREQYF.

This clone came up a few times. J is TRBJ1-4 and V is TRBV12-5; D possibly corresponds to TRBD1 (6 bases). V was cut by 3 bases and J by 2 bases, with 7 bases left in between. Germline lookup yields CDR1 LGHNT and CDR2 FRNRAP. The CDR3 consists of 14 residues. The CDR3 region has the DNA TGTGCTAGTGGTTTTGGACAGACTAATGAAAAACTGTTTTTT. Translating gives CASGFGQTNEKLFF.

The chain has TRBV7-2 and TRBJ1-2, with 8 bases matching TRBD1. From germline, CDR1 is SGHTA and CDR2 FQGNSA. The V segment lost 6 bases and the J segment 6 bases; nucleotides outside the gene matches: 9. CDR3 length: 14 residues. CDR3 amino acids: CASSYRTGPDGYTF. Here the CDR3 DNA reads TGTGCCAGCAGTTATCGGACAGGGCCGGATGGCTACACCTTC.

DNA for the CDR3: TGTGCCAGCAGAAGGAACGCGGATCAGCCCCAGCATTTT. Protein: CASRRNADQPQHF. The chain combines TRBV5-8 with TRBJ1-5; D call uncertain. CDR3 length: 13 amino acids. Germline CDR1 reads SGHTS; CDR2 reads YDEGEE. Trimming shortened V by 5 bases and J by 5 bases, and 11 bases separated the two germline ends.

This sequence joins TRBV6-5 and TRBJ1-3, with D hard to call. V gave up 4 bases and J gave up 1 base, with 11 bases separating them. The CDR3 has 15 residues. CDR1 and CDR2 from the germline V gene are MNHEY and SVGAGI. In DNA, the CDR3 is TGTGCCAGCAGTTCACAGATATCTTCTGGAAACACCATATATTTT. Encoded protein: CASSSQISSGNTIYF.

CDR3 loop: CASSLARLNTGELFF. Written as DNA, the CDR3 is TGTGCCAGCAGCTTAGCGCGCCTGAACACCGGGGAGCTGTTTTTT. The chain links TRBV7-2 to TRBJ2-2, with D uncertain. V shed 0 bases and J shed 1 base, with 6 bases lying between them. From germline, CDR1 is SGHTA and CDR2 FQGNSA. This CDR3 is built from 15 residues.

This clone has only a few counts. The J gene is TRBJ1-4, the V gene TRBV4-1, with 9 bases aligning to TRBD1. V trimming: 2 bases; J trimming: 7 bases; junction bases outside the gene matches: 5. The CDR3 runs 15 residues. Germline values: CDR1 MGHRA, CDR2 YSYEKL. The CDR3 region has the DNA TGCGCCAGCAGCCAACAAGAGACAGGGGGTGAAAAACTGTTTTTT. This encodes CASSQQETGGEKLFF.

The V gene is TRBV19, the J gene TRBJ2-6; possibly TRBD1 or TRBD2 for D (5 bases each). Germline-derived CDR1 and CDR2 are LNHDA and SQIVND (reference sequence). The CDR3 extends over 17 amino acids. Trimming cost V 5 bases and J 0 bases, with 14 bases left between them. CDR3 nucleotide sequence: TGTGCCAGTAGTCCGTCGGGGCCCGCCTCTGGGGCCAACGTCCTGACTTTC. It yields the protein CASSPSGPASGANVLTF.

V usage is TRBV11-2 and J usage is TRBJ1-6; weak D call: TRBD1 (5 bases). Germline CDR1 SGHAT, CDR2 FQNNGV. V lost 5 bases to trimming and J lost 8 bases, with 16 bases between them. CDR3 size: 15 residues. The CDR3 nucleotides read TGTGCCAGCAGCGTCCAGGGCCGCTCCGATTCACCCCTCCACTTT. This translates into CASSVQGRSDSPLHF.

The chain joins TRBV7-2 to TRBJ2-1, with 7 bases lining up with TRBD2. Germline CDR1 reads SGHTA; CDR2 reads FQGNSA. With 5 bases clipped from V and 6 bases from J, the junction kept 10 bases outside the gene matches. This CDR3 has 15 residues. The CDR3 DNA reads TGTGCCAGCAGCGTAGGGCCTAGCGGAGGCAATGAGCAGTTCTTC. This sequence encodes CASSVGPSGGNEQFF.

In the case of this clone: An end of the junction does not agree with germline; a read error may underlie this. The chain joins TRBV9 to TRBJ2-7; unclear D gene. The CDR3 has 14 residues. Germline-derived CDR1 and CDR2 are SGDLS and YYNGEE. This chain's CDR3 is CASSVGSDSPLQDF. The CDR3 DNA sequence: TGTGCCAGCAGCGTAGGTTCAGATTCCCCGCTTCAGGACTTC.

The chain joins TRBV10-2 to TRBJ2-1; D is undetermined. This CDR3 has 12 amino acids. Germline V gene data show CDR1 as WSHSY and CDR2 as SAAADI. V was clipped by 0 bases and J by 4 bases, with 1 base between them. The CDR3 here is CASSESYNEQFF. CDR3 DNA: TGCGCCAGCAGTGAGTCGTACAATGAGCAGTTCTTC.

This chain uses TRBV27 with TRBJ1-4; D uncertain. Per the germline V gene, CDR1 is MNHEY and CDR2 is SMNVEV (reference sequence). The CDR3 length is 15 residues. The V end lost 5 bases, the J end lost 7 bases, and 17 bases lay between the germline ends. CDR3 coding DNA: TGTGCCAGCAGTGCCTCAACCGGGCGGGGTGAAAAACTGTTTTTT. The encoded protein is CASSASTGRGEKLFF.

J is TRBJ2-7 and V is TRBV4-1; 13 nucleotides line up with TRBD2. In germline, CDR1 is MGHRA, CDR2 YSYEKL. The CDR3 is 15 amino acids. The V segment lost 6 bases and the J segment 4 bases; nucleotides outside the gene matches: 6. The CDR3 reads CASRGGLAGPYEQYF. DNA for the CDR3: TGCGCCAGCAGGGGGGGACTAGCGGGGCCTTACGAGCAGTACTTC.

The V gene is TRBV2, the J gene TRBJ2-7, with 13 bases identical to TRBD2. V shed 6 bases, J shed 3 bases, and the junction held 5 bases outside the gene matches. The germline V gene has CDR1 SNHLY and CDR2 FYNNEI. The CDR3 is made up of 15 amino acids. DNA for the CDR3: TGTGCCAGCAGCGGACTAGCGGGGGAGGTCTACGAGCAGTACTTC. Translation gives CASSGLAGEVYEQYF.

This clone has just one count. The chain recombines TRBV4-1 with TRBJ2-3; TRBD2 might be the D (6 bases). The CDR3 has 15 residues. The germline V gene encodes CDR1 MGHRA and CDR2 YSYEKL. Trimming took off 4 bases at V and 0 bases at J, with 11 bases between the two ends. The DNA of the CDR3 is TGCGCCAGCAGCCTGGAGGGGACTAGCACAGATACGCAGTATTTT. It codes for CASSLEGTSTDTQYF.